Described below is a single T cell receptor (beta chain) sequence and its context. Its target is not known. The CDR3 sequence is 15 residues long. Germline V CDR1 and CDR2: MGHRA, YSYEKL. V was cut by 1 base and J by 6 bases, with 10 bases left in between. These data originate in a study of Graves' ophthalmopathy and Graves' hyperthyroidism. Study background: Peripheral blood was obtained at first diagnosis, ahead of any treatment. The study's findings and limits: Detection in blood was also observed for most expanded thyroid clonotypes above 0.001 frequency.

RNA transcripts were the template, and TCR beta CDR3 regions were amplified from them. The workflow started with a first-round RT-PCR run with HTBI primers and then moved on to a second-round multiplex PCR. TCRdb itself ran the multiplex PCR reads through MiXCR, one entry per CDR3 protein. The repertoire has some 750,000 distinct CDR3 sequences, roughly two fifths of them found once; the top ten carry approximately 43%. Other autoimmune disease, uncontrolled infection, pregnancy and lactation led to exclusion. The chain uses TRBV4-1 and TRBJ1-6; D possibly corresponds to TRBD1 (6 bases). This sequence was found in an adult man with Graves' ophthalmopathy. The source material was peripheral blood. The DNA for the CDR3 is TGCGCCAGCAGCCAAGCAGGGGCGGGTAATTCACCCCTCCACTTT. This encodes CASSQAGAGNSPLHF.